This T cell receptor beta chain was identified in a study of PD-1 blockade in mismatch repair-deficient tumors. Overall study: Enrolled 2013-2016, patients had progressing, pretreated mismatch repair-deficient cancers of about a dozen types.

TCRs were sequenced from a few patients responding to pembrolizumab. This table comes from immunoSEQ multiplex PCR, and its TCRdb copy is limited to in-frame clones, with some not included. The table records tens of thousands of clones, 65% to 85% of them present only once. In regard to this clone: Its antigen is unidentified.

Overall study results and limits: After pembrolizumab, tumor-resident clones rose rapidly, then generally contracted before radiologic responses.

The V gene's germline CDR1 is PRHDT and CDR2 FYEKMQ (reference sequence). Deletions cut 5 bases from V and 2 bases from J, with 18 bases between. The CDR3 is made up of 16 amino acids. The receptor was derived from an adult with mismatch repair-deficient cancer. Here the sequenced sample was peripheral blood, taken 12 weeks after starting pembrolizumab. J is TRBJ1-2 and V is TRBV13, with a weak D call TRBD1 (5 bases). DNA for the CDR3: TGTGCCAGCAGCCGAAGGGCGGGGGTAACAAACTATGGCTACACCTTC. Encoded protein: CASSRRAGVTNYGYTF.